This T cell receptor beta chain was captured by sequencing in a study of T cells in Graves' hyperthyroidism and ophthalmopathy. On this clonotype itself: Its antigen is not identified.

The CDR3 regions of TCR beta were amplified from RNA transcripts. TCR CDR3 underwent first-round RT-PCR with the HTBI primer set. TCRdb recomputed calls from the multiplex PCR reads with MiXCR, one row per CDR3 protein. Here the sample spans roughly 250,000 distinct CDR3 sequences, about 15% being singletons. Study results and limitations: Median prediction lead before ophthalmopathy onset was around seven months with the model.

The CDR3 consists of 16 residues. The trim removed 3 bases at V and 4 bases at J, leaving 6 bases unmatched. The germline CDR1 and CDR2 sequences are SGHNT and YYREEE (reference sequence). Isolation of PBMCs was performed on 10 ml fresh peripheral blood. Sequencing was performed on blood. The rearrangement links TRBV5-4 to TRBJ2-2; 10 nucleotides match TRBD2. The sequence derives from a woman between 40 and 55 years old with Graves' hyperthyroidism that later progressed to Graves' ophthalmopathy. The CDR3 DNA reads as TGTGCCAGCAGCTCCCCCAGCGGGAGGGCCACCGGGGAGCTGTTTTTT. Translation gives CASSSPSGRATGELFF.